These T cell receptor beta chains were read from a single sample in a study of T cells in Graves' hyperthyroidism and ophthalmopathy. From the multiplex PCR reads, TCRdb called clonotypes with MiXCR, one entry per CDR3 protein. The sample shows around 600,000 distinct CDR3 sequences, approximately 15% of them seen only once. The specimen was blood. The receptors originated from a woman aged 18-29 years with Graves' ophthalmopathy. Each CDR3 is given with its conserved first and last residue. The D gene is left open where the match is weak. Clone sizes are given selectively: once, few, many, or a class where the clone is expanded.

d_call clone_size j_call v_call cdr3_aa cdr3_nt
. many TRBJ2-5 TRBV10-3 CAISESKRGPGRETQYF TGTGCCATCAGTGAAAGTAAACGGGGGCCGGGGAGAGAGACCCAGTACTTC
. . TRBJ1-5 TRBV27 CASSLGNLNQPQHF TGTGCCAGCAGTTTGGGAAACCTCAATCAGCCCCAGCATTTT
. many TRBJ2-7 TRBV12-3/TRBV12-4 CASSLGQDSSYEQYF TGTGCCAGCAGTTTGGGTCAGGACAGCTCCTACGAGCAGTACTTC
. . TRBJ1-2 TRBV11-2 CASSQVRGRQDGYTF TGTGCCAGCAGTCAAGTACGCGGACGGCAGGATGGCTACACCTTC
TRBD2 . TRBJ2-3 TRBV11-1 CASSPLAGDNTDTQYF TGTGCCAGCAGTCCACTAGCGGGAGACAACACAGATACGCAGTATTTT
TRBD1 many TRBJ2-7 TRBV27 CASSSPDRTYEQYF TGTGCCAGCAGTTCCCCGGACAGGACCTACGAGCAGTACTTC
TRBD2 few TRBJ2-7 TRBV5-1 CASSLVAGGHITNYEQYF TGCGCCAGCAGCTTGGTAGCGGGAGGACACATCACAAACTACGAGCAGTACTTC
. many TRBJ2-1 TRBV29-1 CSVESARGRLLNEQFF TGCAGCGTTGAATCCGCGAGAGGCCGACTACTGAATGAGCAGTTCTTC
TRBD1 few TRBJ2-1 TRBV7-7 CASSPGQGLANEQFF TGTGCTAGCAGCCCCGGACAGGGGTTGGCGAATGAGCAGTTCTTC
. . TRBJ2-1 TRBV5-6 CASSLGQTKYNEQFF TGTGCCAGCAGCCTAGGACAGACAAAGTACAATGAGCAGTTCTTC
. many TRBJ2-2 TRBV7-9 CASRKGGRDDTGELFF TGTGCCAGCAGAAAGGGGGGCAGGGACGACACCGGGGAGCTGTTTTTT
TRBD2 few TRBJ2-3 TRBV29-1 CSVEGLAGVLSDTQYF TGCAGCGTTGAGGGACTAGCGGGAGTACTGTCAGATACGCAGTATTTT
TRBD1 many TRBJ1-5 TRBV2 CASSVDRVSNQPQHF TGTGCCAGCAGTGTTGACAGGGTAAGCAATCAGCCCCAGCATTTT
. . TRBJ1-2 TRBV14 CASSQGYGARYGYTF TGTGCCAGCAGCCAAGGTTACGGGGCCCGGTATGGCTACACCTTC
. few TRBJ2-3 TRBV18 CASSPPTATDTQYF TGTGCCAGCTCACCACCTACGGCCACAGATACGCAGTATTTT
. many TRBJ2-1 TRBV9 CASSVSGYNEQFF TGTGCCAGCAGCGTTAGCGGCTACAATGAGCAGTTCTTC